This TCR beta chain was sequenced for a study of cytomegalovirus exposure and HLA in healthy donors. General study results and limits: In an earlier analysis, productive rearrangement rates for most beta V segments clustered near 87% or 30%. Roughly even sequencing depth across donors was the assumption behind the presence/absence analyses.

Primers: 60 Vbeta forward and 13 Jbeta reverse. Generated by immunoSEQ multiplex PCR, the TCRdb table keeps only in-frame clones and is missing some. The sample contains about 120,000 clones, 81% of which appear only once. Only one count was recorded for this clone. Its cognate antigen is unknown. CDR1 WNHNN and CDR2 SYGVQD come from the germline V gene (reference sequence). Trimming removed 6 bases from V and 6 bases from J, with 15 bases in between. The CDR3 covers 15 residues. The origin of this receptor is a man between 18 and 35 years old in good health and CMV-seropositive. Sequenced sample: PBMCs. This chain uses TRBV10-1 with TRBJ1-6; a possible D gene is TRBD1 (6 bases). For the CDR3, the DNA is TGCGCCAGCAGCTCGGGCAGGGGCACTAATTCACCCCTCCACTTT. This codes for CASSSGRGTNSPLHF.